The rows below give T cell receptor beta chains drawn from one sample of a study of T cell repertoires in cytomegalovirus infection. Via MiXCR, TCRdb re-called the reads, giving one row per CDR3 protein. Altogether around 630,000 distinct CDR3 sequences are present, approximately 25% being singletons, with the ten largest covering roughly 8%. The sample was CD8+ T cells from PBMCs. All receptors come from a human donor in good health (CMV status not recorded). Some clones in this sample may be carry-over from other donors' samples. The CDR3 runs from the conserved cysteine through the conserved F or W. Fields, in order: D gene, V gene, J gene, clone size, CDR3 DNA, CDR3 protein. A D gene is named only where the DNA matches it firmly. Not every row has a clone size; where given, it reads once, few, many or a size class.

>.|TRBV28|TRBJ1-6|many
TGTGCCAGCAGTTTAATGGGAAGTAATTCACCCCTCCACTTT
CASSLMGSNSPLHF
>.|TRBV6-2/TRBV6-3|TRBJ1-1|many
TGTGCCAGCAGTTACTCGATGGAAGTGAACACTGAAGCTTTCTTT
CASSYSMEVNTEAFF
>TRBD2|TRBV7-8|TRBJ2-1|many
TGTGCCAGCAGCTTAGTAACTAGCGGGGGTGATGAGCAGTTCTTC
CASSLVTSGGDEQFF
>.|TRBV12-5|TRBJ1-2|.
TGTGCTAGTGGCCCCAGGGACTCTAACTATGGCTACACCTTC
CASGPRDSNYGYTF
>.|TRBV20-1|TRBJ1-1|few
TGCAGTGCTAGAGAGTGGGCACTGAACACTGAAGCTTTCTTT
CSAREWALNTEAFF
>.|TRBV9|TRBJ2-5|few
TGTGCCAGCAGCCCCGGCTTCAAAGAGACCCAGTACTTC
CASSPGFKETQYF
>TRBD1|TRBV10-3|TRBJ1-2|.
TGTGCCATCAGTGATGGGTCAGGGGGAGGCTACACCTTC
CAISDGSGGGYTF
>TRBD1|TRBV12-3/TRBV12-4|TRBJ2-5|.
TGTGCCAGCAGTATGGGGACAGGGTATCTAGAGACCCAGTACTTC
CASSMGTGYLETQYF
>.|TRBV7-8|TRBJ2-1|many
TGTGCCAGCAGCATCCGACTTGGGAATGAGCAGTTCTTC
CASSIRLGNEQFF
>TRBD1|TRBV12-5|TRBJ2-5|.
TGTGCTAGTGGTTTGCCACTCCTGGACAGGTTCTATCGGGAGACCCAGTACTTC
CASGLPLLDRFYRETQYF
>.|TRBV12-3/TRBV12-4|TRBJ1-1|.
TGTGCCAGCAGTCCTTGCAACACTGAAGCTTTCTTT
CASSPCNTEAFF
>.|TRBV7-9|TRBJ2-7|few
TGTGCCAGCAGCCGTGACCGAGCCTCCTACGAGCAGTACTTC
CASSRDRASYEQYF
>.|TRBV10-3|TRBJ2-5|many
TGTGCCATCAGTGAGTCAGGCGGGGAGACCCAGTACTTC
CAISESGGETQYF
>.|TRBV7-2|TRBJ2-7|many
TGTGCCAGCAGCCCAGCAGGGGGGGCCTACGAGCAGTACTTC
CASSPAGGAYEQYF
>.|TRBV6-5|TRBJ1-3|.
TGTGCCAGCAGTTACTCCGAGGGAACAGGAAACACCATATATTTT
CASSYSEGTGNTIYF
>TRBD1|TRBV7-2|TRBJ1-2|many
TGTGCCAGCAGCGAAACAGGGGACGATGGCTACACCTTC
CASSETGDDGYTF
>.|TRBV7-6|TRBJ1-1|many
TGTGCCAGCAGCTTAGAATCCTCTGGGGAAGCTTTCTTT
CASSLESSGEAFF
>.|TRBV15|TRBJ1-1|.
TGTGCCACCAGCCCCCGAAGTACCACTGAAGCTTTCTTT
CATSPRSTTEAFF
>TRBD2|TRBV6-2/TRBV6-3|TRBJ2-1|few
TGTGCCAGCCGCCTAGCGGTGGGGTACAATGAGCAGTTCTTC
CASRLAVGYNEQFF
>TRBD1|TRBV29-1|TRBJ2-7|once
TGCAGCGCTGGACAGGGAAGGGGGCACGAGCAGTACTTC
CSAGQGRGHEQYF
>TRBD2|TRBV6-6|TRBJ2-5|few
TGTGCCAGCAGTTCTAGGTCGGGGACTAGCGGGGCTACGGAGACCCAGTACTTC
CASSSRSGTSGATETQYF
>.|TRBV7-3|TRBJ2-2|.
TGTGCCAGCAGCTTAAGGGCTGGCGGGGGCGCGAACACCGGGGAGCTGTTTTTT
CASSLRAGGGANTGELFF